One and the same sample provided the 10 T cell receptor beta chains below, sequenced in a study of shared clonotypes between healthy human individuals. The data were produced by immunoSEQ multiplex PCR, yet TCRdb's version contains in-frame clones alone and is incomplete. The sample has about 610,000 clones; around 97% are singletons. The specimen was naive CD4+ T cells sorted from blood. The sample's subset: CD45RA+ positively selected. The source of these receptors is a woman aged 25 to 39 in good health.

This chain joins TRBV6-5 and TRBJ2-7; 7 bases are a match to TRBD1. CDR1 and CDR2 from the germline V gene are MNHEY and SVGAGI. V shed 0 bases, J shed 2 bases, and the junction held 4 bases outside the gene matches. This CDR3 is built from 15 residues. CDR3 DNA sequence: TGTGCCAGCAGTTACTCACGGCAGGGGGCCTACGAGCAGTACTTC. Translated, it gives CASSYSRQGAYEQYF.

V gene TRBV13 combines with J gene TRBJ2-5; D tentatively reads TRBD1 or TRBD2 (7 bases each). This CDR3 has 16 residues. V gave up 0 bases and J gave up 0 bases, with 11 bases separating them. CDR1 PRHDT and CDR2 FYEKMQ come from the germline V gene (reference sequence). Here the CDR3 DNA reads TGTGCCAGCAGCTTAGGGCGGGGGACAGACCAAGAGACCCAGTACTTC. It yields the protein CASSLGRGTDQETQYF. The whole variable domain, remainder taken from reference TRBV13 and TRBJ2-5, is AAGVIQSPRHLIKEKRETATLKCYPIPRHDTVYWYQQGPGQDPQFLISFYEKMQSDKGSIPDRFSAQQFSDYHSELNMSSLELGDSALYFCASSLGRGTDQETQYFGPGTRLLVL.

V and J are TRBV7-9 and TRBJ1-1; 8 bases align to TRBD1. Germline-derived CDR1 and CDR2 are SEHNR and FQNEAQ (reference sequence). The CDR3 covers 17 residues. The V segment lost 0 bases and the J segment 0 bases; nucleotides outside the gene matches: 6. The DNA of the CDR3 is TGTGCCAGCAGCTTAGCGTGGGCAGGGGGCATGAACACTGAAGCTTTCTTT. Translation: CASSLAWAGGMNTEAFF.

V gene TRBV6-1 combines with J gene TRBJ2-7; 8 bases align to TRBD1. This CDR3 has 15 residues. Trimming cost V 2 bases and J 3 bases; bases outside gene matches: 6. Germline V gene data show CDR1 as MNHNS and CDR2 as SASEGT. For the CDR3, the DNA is TGTGCCAGCAGTGAAAAGACAGGGGCGGTCTACGAGCAGTACTTC. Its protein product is CASSEKTGAVYEQYF.

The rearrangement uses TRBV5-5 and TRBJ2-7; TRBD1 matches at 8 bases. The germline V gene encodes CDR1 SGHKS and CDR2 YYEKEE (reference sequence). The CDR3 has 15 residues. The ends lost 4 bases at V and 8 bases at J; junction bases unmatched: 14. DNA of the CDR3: TGTGCCAGCAGCCCTGGGACAGGACGAGGGGGAAAGCAGTACTTC. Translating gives CASSPGTGRGGKQYF.

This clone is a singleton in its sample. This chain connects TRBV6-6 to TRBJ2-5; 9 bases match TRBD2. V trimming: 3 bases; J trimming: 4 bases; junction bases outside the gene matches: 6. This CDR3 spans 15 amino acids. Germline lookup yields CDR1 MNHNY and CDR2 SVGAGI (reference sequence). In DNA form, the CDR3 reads TGTGCCAGCAGTTATATGGTAGCGGGAGTAGAGACCCAGTACTTC. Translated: CASSYMVAGVETQYF.

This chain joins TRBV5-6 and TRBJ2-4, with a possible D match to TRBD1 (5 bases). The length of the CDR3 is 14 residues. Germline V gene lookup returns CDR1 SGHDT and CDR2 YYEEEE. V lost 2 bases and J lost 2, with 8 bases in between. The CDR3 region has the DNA TGTGCCAGCAGCTTAAGGGGAACCAAAAACATTCAGTACTTC. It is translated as CASSLRGTKNIQYF.

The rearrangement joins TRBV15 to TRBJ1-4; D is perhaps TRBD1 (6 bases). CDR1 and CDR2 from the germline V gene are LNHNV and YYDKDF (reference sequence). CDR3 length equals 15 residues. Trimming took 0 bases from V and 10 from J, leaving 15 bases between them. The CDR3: CATSRDRGPAGKLFF. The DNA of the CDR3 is TGTGCCACCAGCAGAGATCGGGGGCCCGCGGGAAAACTGTTTTTT. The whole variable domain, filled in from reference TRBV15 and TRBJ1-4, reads DAMVIQNPRYQVTQFGKPVTLSCSQTLNHNVMYWYQQKSSQAPKLLFHYYDKDFNNEADTPDNFQSRRPNTSFCFLDIRSPGLGDTAMYLCATSRDRGPAGKLFFGSGTQLSVL.

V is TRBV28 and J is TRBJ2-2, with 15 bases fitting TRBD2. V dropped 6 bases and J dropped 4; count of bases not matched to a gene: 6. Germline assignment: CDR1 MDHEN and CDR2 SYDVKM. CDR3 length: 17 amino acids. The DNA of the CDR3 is TGTGCCAGCAGGCCGCAGGGACTAGCGGGAGGCACCGGGGAGCTGTTTTTT. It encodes CASRPQGLAGGTGELFF.

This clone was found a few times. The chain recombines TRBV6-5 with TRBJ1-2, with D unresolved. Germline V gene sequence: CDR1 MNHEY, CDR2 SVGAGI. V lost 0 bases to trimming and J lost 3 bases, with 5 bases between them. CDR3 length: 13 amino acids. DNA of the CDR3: TGTGCCAGCAGTTACTCGGAGTACTATGGCTACACCTTC. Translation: CASSYSEYYGYTF.